Shown below are 32 T cell receptor beta chains from a single sample sequenced in a study of shared clonotypes between healthy human individuals. Profiling relied on immunoSEQ multiplex PCR, and the TCRdb table lists in-frame clones only, not all of them. Of about 2.2 million clones listed, approximately 94% are singletons. It was CD45RO-negative cells, positively selected for CCR7, that made up naive CD8 cells, with terminally differentiated effector memory CD45RA+ cells excluded. The source material was naive CD8+ T cells from PBMCs. All receptors come from a man younger than 30 in good health. Some clones in this sample may be carry-over from other donors' samples.

The rearrangement joins TRBV29-1 to TRBJ1-3, with 9 bases that match TRBD1. Germline trimming cut 4 bases from V and 4 bases from J; bases unmatched to any gene: 5. The CDR3 has 14 residues. Germline CDR1 reads SQVTM; CDR2 reads ANQGSEA. The CDR3 DNA reads TGCAGCGTTGTGGGACAGGGACCAGGAAACACCATATATTTT. Translated, it gives CSVVGQGPGNTIYF.

This chain uses TRBV27 with TRBJ2-2; 7 positions match TRBD1. V trimming: 1 base; J trimming: 6 bases; junction bases outside the gene matches: 5. Germline V lookup: CDR1 MNHEY, CDR2 SMNVEV (reference sequence). The CDR3 totals 15 residues. This CDR3 reads CASSLLGGAAGELFF. As DNA, the CDR3 is TGTGCCAGCAGTTTATTAGGGGGCGCCGCCGGGGAGCTGTTTTTT.

V is TRBV4-1 and J is TRBJ2-2; D gene uncertain. V lost 1 base, J lost 1 base, and 10 bases lay in between. The germline V gene encodes CDR1 MGHRA and CDR2 YSYEKL. The CDR3 is 16 residues long. The CDR3: CASSQVRKENTGELFF. In nucleotides, the CDR3 is TGCGCCAGCAGCCAAGTGCGTAAGGAGAACACCGGGGAGCTGTTTTTT.

This rearrangement joins TRBV9 to TRBJ1-2; no clear D gene. Germline loops: CDR1 SGDLS, CDR2 YYNGEE. The CDR3 is 15 residues long. V was cut by 0 bases and J by 2 bases, with 11 bases left in between. The CDR3 DNA reads as TGTGCCAGCAGCGTAGCTTATAGAGAGAACTATGGCTACACCTTC. It encodes CASSVAYRENYGYTF.

The chain combines TRBV9 with TRBJ2-1; 8 bases match TRBD2. Germline-derived CDR1 and CDR2 are SGDLS and YYNGEE. This CDR3 contains 15 residues. Losses at the gene ends were 3 bases for V and 5 bases for J; bases not matched to a gene: 7. CDR3 protein: CASSGAGGINNEQFF. The CDR3 bases are TGTGCCAGCAGCGGCGCGGGGGGAATAAACAATGAGCAGTTCTTC.

V and J are TRBV9 and TRBJ2-6; 8 nucleotides match TRBD2. The germline gives CDR1 SGDLS, CDR2 YYNGEE. This CDR3 contains 18 residues. V shed 3 bases, J shed 0 bases, and the junction held 8 bases outside the gene matches. The CDR3 nucleotides read TGTGCCAGCAGCGGAAGGACAGCGGGGGTCTCTGGGGCCAACGTCCTGACTTTC. Protein: CASSGRTAGVSGANVLTF.

To note about this clone: The same CDR3 also results from other DNA sequences found in this sample. The chain uses TRBV28 and TRBJ2-2; D gene uncertain. Deletions cut 2 bases from V and 6 bases from J, with 4 bases between. There are 12 residues in the CDR3. Germline loops: CDR1 MDHEN, CDR2 SYDVKM. The CDR3 loop reads CASSLGSGELFF. The CDR3 nucleotides read TGTGCCAGCAGTTTAGGTTCCGGGGAGCTGTTTTTT. Using reference TRBV28 and TRBJ2-2 for the parts outside the CDR3, the full variable domain is DVKVTQSSRYLVKRTGEKVFLECVQDMDHENMFWYRQDPGLGLRLIYFSYDVKMKEKGDIPEGYSVSREKKERFSLILESASTNQTSMYLCASSLGSGELFFGEGSRLTVL.

The V and J genes are TRBV30 and TRBJ2-7, with D hard to call. The CDR3 totals 13 residues. V dropped 1 base and J dropped 2 bases, with 9 bases sitting between them. CDR1 GTSNPN and CDR2 SVGIG come from the germline V gene (reference sequence). CDR3: CAWSGPPTYEQYF. Here the CDR3 DNA reads TGTGCCTGGAGTGGCCCCCCGACCTACGAGCAGTACTTC.

This clone appeared a single time. The V gene is TRBV25-1, the J gene TRBJ1-1; TRBD1 might be the D (6 bases). This CDR3 has 15 residues. V was cut by 8 bases and J by 5 bases, with 21 bases left in between. Germline CDR1 is MGHDK and CDR2 is SYGVNS. Here the CDR3 DNA reads TGTGCCAGCCTGACCCGTACGGGGGGCGGTACTGAAGCTTTCTTT. Translation: CASLTRTGGGTEAFF. The full variable domain, its missing parts supplied by reference TRBV25-1 and TRBJ1-1, is EADIYQTPRYLVIGTGKKITLECSQTMGHDKMYWYQQDPGMELHLIHYSYGVNSTEKGDLSSESTVSRIRTEHFPLTLESARPSHTSQYLCASLTRTGGGTEAFFGQGTRLTVV.

This clone was detected only once. The chain recombines TRBV19 with TRBJ2-7; 13 nucleotides agree with TRBD2. Per germline, CDR1 LNHDA and CDR2 SQIVND (reference sequence). There are 14 residues in the CDR3. V dropped 7 bases and J dropped 6; count of bases not matched to a gene: 6. The CDR3 DNA reads as TGTGCCAGTAACCCGCGACTAGCGGGAGGCGAGCAGTACTTC. Its translation: CASNPRLAGGEQYF.

V gene TRBV5-1 combines with J gene TRBJ2-1, with 8 bases lining up with TRBD1. The CDR3 length is 16 residues. Losses at the gene ends were 4 bases for V and 6 bases for J; bases not matched to a gene: 12. Germline assignment: CDR1 SGHRS and CDR2 YFSETQ. Here the CDR3 reads CASSPRTGWLGNEQFF. CDR3 nucleotides: TGCGCCAGCAGCCCTCGGACAGGGTGGCTGGGCAATGAGCAGTTCTTC. The whole variable domain, filled in from reference TRBV5-1 and TRBJ2-1, reads KAGVTQTPRYLIKTRGQQVTLSCSPISGHRSVSWYQQTPGQGLQFLFEYFSETQRNKGNFPGRFSGRQFSNSRSEMNVSTLELGDSALYLCASSPRTGWLGNEQFFGPGTRLTVL.

V usage is TRBV6-1 and J usage is TRBJ2-7; D is possibly TRBD1 (5 bases). Germline V gives CDR1 MNHNS, CDR2 SASEGT. CDR3 length: 13 residues. Between the trimmed V and J ends, which lost 6 bases and 4 bases, there was a span of 13 bases. The CDR3 spells CASSPGRTYEQYF. The CDR3 bases are TGTGCCAGCAGCCCCGGCCGGACATACGAGCAGTACTTC.

This clone has only one observation. The rearrangement uses TRBV28 and TRBJ1-5; D is ambiguous. Germline assignment: CDR1 MDHEN and CDR2 SYDVKM. The CDR3 spans 15 residues. V lost 2 bases and J lost 1, with 9 bases in between. The CDR3 region is CASSLRRPSNQPQHF. CDR3 sequence (DNA): TGTGCCAGCAGTTTAAGGCGGCCAAGCAATCAGCCCCAGCATTTT.

The chain carries TRBV11-2 and TRBJ1-2; the D gene is possibly TRBD1 (5 bases). V was shortened by 3 bases and J by 6 bases, with 8 bases between the two germline ends. The V gene's germline CDR1 is SGHAT and CDR2 FQNNGV. This CDR3 is built from 12 residues. The chain's CDR3 is CASSLGPDGYTF. CDR3 DNA: TGTGCCAGCAGCTTGGGGCCCGATGGCTACACCTTC.

The V gene is TRBV9, the J gene TRBJ2-1; 8 bases line up with TRBD2. Germline V gives CDR1 SGDLS, CDR2 YYNGEE. V lost 0 bases and J lost 3; bases outside the gene matches: 11. CDR3 length equals 18 residues. The CDR3 reads CASSVGGLAGPFYNEQFF. CDR3 nucleotides: TGTGCCAGCAGCGTAGGCGGGTTAGCGGGGCCGTTCTACAATGAGCAGTTCTTC. Looking up the rest from reference TRBV9 and TRBJ2-1 gives the full variable domain: DSGVTQTPKHLITATGQRVTLRCSPRSGDLSVYWYQQSLDQGLQFLIQYYNGEERAKGNILERFSAQQFPDLHSELNLSSLELGDSALYFCASSVGGLAGPFYNEQFFGPGTRLTVL.

This chain uses TRBV4-3 with TRBJ2-3; D is undetermined. V lost 1 base, J lost 1 base, and 6 bases lay in between. Germline CDR1 is LGHNA and CDR2 is YSLEER. The CDR3 totals 14 residues. The CDR3 DNA reads as TGCGCCAGCAGCCAAGCGGCACGCACAGATACGCAGTATTTT. This codes for CASSQAARTDTQYF.

The J gene is TRBJ1-1, the V gene TRBV30; TRBD1 aligns across 8 bases. There are 13 residues in the CDR3. With 0 bases clipped from V and 5 bases from J, the junction kept 2 bases outside the gene matches. Germline-derived CDR1 and CDR2 are GTSNPN and SVGIG (reference sequence). CDR3 residues: CAWSVGDRTEAFF. The CDR3 DNA reads TGTGCCTGGAGTGTTGGGGACAGGACTGAAGCTTTCTTT.

The chain combines TRBV7-9 with TRBJ2-3, with TRBD2 matching 7 bases. The J segment lost 0 bases and the V segment lost 2 bases, leaving 5 bases of the junction unmatched. Germline V CDR1 and CDR2: SEHNR, FQNEAQ (reference sequence). CDR3 length: 16 amino acids. CDR3 nucleotides: TGTGCCAGCAGCTTACTTGGGGGGGTTAGCACAGATACGCAGTATTTT. This codes for CASSLLGGVSTDTQYF.

The J gene is TRBJ1-5, the V gene TRBV11-2; possibly TRBD1 for D (5 bases). Germline V gene lookup returns CDR1 SGHAT and CDR2 FQNNGV. The CDR3 extends over 14 amino acids. V gave up 3 bases and J gave up 8 bases, with 14 bases separating them. This CDR3 reads CASSLFGQGEPQHF. The DNA for the CDR3 is TGTGCCAGCAGCTTGTTTGGCCAAGGGGAGCCCCAGCATTTT.

The V call is TRBV4-3, the J call TRBJ1-4; D unresolved. V was shortened by 0 bases and J by 4 bases, with 12 bases between the two germline ends. This CDR3 spans 16 amino acids. Germline CDR1 reads LGHNA; CDR2 reads YSLEER. The CDR3 here is CASSQDRRTLNEKLFF. The CDR3 DNA follows: TGCGCCAGCAGCCAAGACCGACGGACCCTTAATGAAAAACTGTTTTTT.

The chain is built from TRBV21-1 and TRBJ2-2. TRBV21-1 represents a pseudogene. The CDR3 consists of 16 residues. This chain's CDR3 is CASSPTAFANTGELFF. CDR3 DNA: TGTGCCAGCAGCCCCACGGCATTCGCGAACACCGGGGAGCTGTTTTTT.

The V and J genes are TRBV6-5 and TRBJ1-1; D is unresolved. Trimming left V 4 bases short and J 8 bases short, with 14 bases between. This CDR3 has 13 residues. Germline V gene data show CDR1 as MNHEY and CDR2 as SVGAGI. The CDR3 DNA is TGTGCCAGCAGTTCGCACAGTGCAGAAGAAGCTTTCTTT. Residues: CASSSHSAEEAFF.

The gene calls are TRBV15 and TRBJ2-7, with 12 bases that match TRBD2. There are 16 residues in the CDR3. V trimming: 4 bases; J trimming: 4 bases; junction bases outside the gene matches: 8. CDR1 is LNHNV, CDR2 YYDKDF, per germline (reference sequence). The DNA for the CDR3 is TGTGCCACCAGCATCCACCGGACTAGCGGGACGTACGAGCAGTACTTC. This sequence encodes CATSIHRTSGTYEQYF.

The rearrangement links TRBV7-9 to TRBJ1-2, with D hard to call. Trimming took 5 bases from V and 7 from J, leaving 17 bases between them. The germline CDR1 and CDR2 sequences are SEHNR and FQNEAQ (reference sequence). The CDR3 has 14 residues. CDR3 coding DNA: TGTGCCAGCAGCCGCGGGGTTGGGGAGCTTGGCTACACCTTC. Protein: CASSRGVGELGYTF.

Regarding this clone: The same CDR3 can be traced to other DNA sequences in this sample. The chain joins TRBV7-9 to TRBJ2-7, with TRBD1 identical over 9 bases. From germline, CDR1 is SEHNR and CDR2 FQNEAQ (reference sequence). The CDR3 loop spans 15 amino acids. Losses at the gene ends were 3 bases for V and 0 bases for J; bases not matched to a gene: 3. This chain's CDR3 is CASSFPTGGSYEQYF. CDR3 nucleotide sequence: TGTGCCAGCAGCTTCCCGACAGGGGGCTCCTACGAGCAGTACTTC.

The genes are TRBV11-1 and TRBJ2-7; possible D gene TRBD2, 5 bases. This CDR3 region has 13 residues. Trimming removed 1 base from V and 6 bases from J, with 10 bases in between. CDR1 and CDR2 from the germline V gene are SGHAT and FQDESV (reference sequence). The CDR3 region is CASSLVRGSEQYF. CDR3 nucleotides: TGTGCCAGCAGCTTAGTTCGGGGAAGCGAGCAGTACTTC.

Worth noting for this clone: This same CDR3 is encoded by further DNA sequences in the sample. This chain uses TRBV7-9 with TRBJ2-7; D is uncertain. The CDR3 sequence is 14 residues long. Germline V gives CDR1 SEHNR, CDR2 FQNEAQ (reference sequence). V was trimmed by 1 base and J by 2 bases, leaving 9 bases between them. CDR3 DNA sequence: TGTGCCAGCAGCTTAGGTCCTGGGACCTACGAGCAGTACTTC. Translated: CASSLGPGTYEQYF.

V gene TRBV2 combines with J gene TRBJ2-7; weak D call: TRBD1 (6 bases). The CDR3 runs 14 residues. The germline V gene has CDR1 SNHLY and CDR2 FYNNEI. Trimming removed 6 bases at V and 2 bases at J, with 14 bases between. CDR3 nucleotide sequence: TGTGCCAGCAGCCCTGCTGGGGGCCCCTACGAGCAGTACTTC. It codes for CASSPAGGPYEQYF.

The gene calls are TRBV7-9 and TRBJ2-3; D remains ambiguous. The CDR3 is 10 amino acids. V was cut by 5 bases and J by 11 bases, with 8 bases left in between. Germline CDR1 and CDR2: SEHNR and FQNEAQ (reference sequence). This chain's CDR3 is CASSPRGQYF. The CDR3 DNA reads as TGTGCCAGCAGCCCCCGTGGGCAGTATTTT.

Turning to this clone: Other DNA sequences in the sample encode the same CDR3. This rearrangement joins TRBV27 to TRBJ2-1, with 7 bases matching TRBD2. The junction had 9 bases not matched to a gene; V was cut back by 6 bases and J by 7 bases. The CDR3 consists of 14 residues. Germline CDR1 and CDR2: MNHEY and SMNVEV (reference sequence). The CDR3 loop reads CASRTTGGGNEQFF. The CDR3 DNA is TGTGCCAGCAGAACCACGGGGGGTGGGAATGAGCAGTTCTTC.

The chain is built from TRBV16 and TRBJ1-5, with TRBD1 matching over 9 bases. This CDR3 region has 14 residues. In germline, CDR1 is KGHSY, CDR2 FQNENV. The V gene end was trimmed by 4 bases and the J gene end by 4 bases; junction bases not matched to a gene: 2. CDR3 region: CASSPGTGNQPQHF. In DNA form, the CDR3 reads TGTGCCAGCAGCCCCGGGACAGGGAATCAGCCCCAGCATTTT.

The V gene is TRBV28, the J gene TRBJ1-5; D is undetermined. The CDR3 spans 17 residues. CDR1 MDHEN and CDR2 SYDVKM come from the germline V gene. The V end was cut by 5 bases, the J end by 4 bases, with 21 bases between. This chain's CDR3 is CASSDTLSMGANQPQHF. Here the CDR3 DNA reads TGTGCCAGCAGTGATACCCTGAGCATGGGCGCGAATCAGCCCCAGCATTTT.